This T cell receptor beta chain derives from a study of blood T cell repertoires in COVID-19. Study context: Some COVID-19 samples were acute and others convalescent; all came from the United States, Italy and Spain.

Between the trimmed V and J ends, which lost 4 bases and 3 bases, there was a span of 16 bases. CDR3 length equals 15 residues. The germline V gene encodes CDR1 SGHRS and CDR2 YFSETQ. Categorization into cohorts depended on clinical history that participants reported. How the authors handled the data: Researchers report that nucleated cell counts were estimated from reference gene primer amplification. The data were produced by immunoSEQ multiplex PCR, yet TCRdb's version contains in-frame clones alone and is incomplete. The D gene and trimming were derived from the DNA, and the V and J assignments and clone size from that table. The sample yields some 400,000 clones, around 87% seen once.

This chain uses TRBV5-1 with TRBJ1-1; D unclear. Source material: PBMCs or T cells enriched from blood (not recorded which). The receptor was isolated from a man aged 30 to 45 who had recovered from COVID-19. The CDR3 loop reads CASSLHRSADTEAFF. In DNA, the CDR3 is TGCGCCAGCAGCCTCCACCGGAGTGCGGACACTGAAGCTTTCTTT.